This record looks at one TCR beta chain sequence and its context. The sample is drawn from a study of blood T cell repertoires in COVID-19. Across the study: The origin of the acute and convalescent COVID-19 samples was the United States, Italy and Spain. The cDNA or gDNA used as material had been derived from T cells, B-cell-depleted T cells, or PBMCs.

CDR1 is MNHEY and CDR2 is SMNVEV in the germline V gene (reference sequence). This CDR3 comprises 11 residues. Germline trimming cut 11 bases from V and 7 bases from J; bases unmatched to any gene: 5. Original processing methods: Amplification from reference gene primers served as the basis for estimated nucleated cell counts. TCRdb keeps only in-frame clones here, not all; method: immunoSEQ multiplex PCR. The V and J calls and clone size were taken over from that table, and D and trimming were inferred from the DNA. The data show about 160,000 clones, roughly 85% seen once. Sequenced: peripheral blood. The source is a man aged 40-50 years with acute or convalescent COVID-19. The rearrangement uses TRBV27 and TRBJ2-1; 7 bases agree with TRBD2. The CDR3 DNA reads TGTGCCTCCTGGGGGGGGAATGAGCAGTTCTTC. Its protein product is CASWGGNEQFF.